The subject of this entry is one T cell receptor beta chain. The data belong to a study of blood T cell repertoires in COVID-19. On the study more broadly: Samples representing acute and convalescent COVID-19 were sourced from the United States, Italy and Spain. T cells, B-cell-depleted T cells, or PBMCs supplied cDNA or gDNA.

Authors' methods: Estimates of nucleated cell counts were drawn from the amplification of reference gene primers. TCRdb's table, derived via immunoSEQ multiplex PCR, lists solely in-frame clones and lacks some. The D gene and trimming were derived from the DNA, and the V and J assignments and clone size from that table. The sample carries about 99,000 clones, about 89% recorded once. This sequence originates from a human donor in a cohort sampled during active COVID-19. Sequencing was carried out using peripheral blood.

CDR3 residues: CAIKGTSGSEQYF. The CDR3, as DNA: TGTGCCATCAAAGGGACTAGCGGGAGCGAGCAGTACTTC. The genes are TRBV10-3 and TRBJ2-7; TRBD2 agrees at 14 bases. The junction had 2 bases not matched to a gene; V was cut back by 7 bases and J by 6 bases. Germline CDR1 ENHRY, CDR2 SYGVKD. CDR3 size: 13 residues.